The T cell receptor beta chain described here comes from a study of Graves' ophthalmopathy and Graves' hyperthyroidism. CDR3 regions of TCR beta were amplified from RNA transcripts. First-round RT-PCR used HTBI primers; second-round multiplex PCR followed. TCRdb re-called the multiplex PCR reads through MiXCR, storing one row per CDR3 protein. The sample lists fewer than 650,000 distinct CDR3 sequences; about a fifth were seen once. In germline, CDR1 is SGHNT, CDR2 YYREEE (reference sequence). The CDR3 length is 21 residues. V lost 0 bases and J lost 1, with 26 bases in between. This receptor was taken from a woman between 18 and 29 years old with stable Graves' hyperthyroidism. Some clones in this sample may be carry-over from other donors' samples. Sequenced: peripheral blood. V gene TRBV5-4 combines with J gene TRBJ1-5; D perhaps matches TRBD1 (6 bases). Here the CDR3 reads CASSLERRGMRGVRSNQPQHF. CDR3 DNA sequence: TGTGCCAGCAGCTTGGAGCGGCGAGGAATGAGGGGGGTCAGGAGCAATCAGCCCCAGCATTTT.